This T cell receptor beta chain was captured by sequencing in a study of cytotoxic CD8 clonotypes in ibrutinib-treated CLL. Overall study: Once patients had received a median approximately twelve months of treatment, range 6 to 36, response samples were obtained.

Turning to this clone: Its antigen is not identified.

General study points: Lymph node repertoires were not studied, and sampling times were unmatched.

With sequencing, the targeted depth ranged from 1 in 200,000 to 1 in 1 million T cells. Method: immunoSEQ multiplex PCR; TCRdb's copy keeps in-frame clones and lacks some. Of roughly 170,000 clones listed, about 80% were seen once; the top ten hold less than 6%. Between the trimmed V and J ends, which lost 0 bases and 1 base, there was a span of 14 bases. The CDR3 contains 16 residues. From germline, CDR1 is SGHRS and CDR2 YFSETQ. The TCR comes from a human donor with chronic lymphocytic leukemia. Sequencing used PBMCs, obtained after 24 months of ibrutinib treatment. The rearrangement joins TRBV5-1 to TRBJ2-7, with a tentative D call TRBD1 (5 bases). The CDR3, as DNA: TGCGCCAGCAGCTTGGCCGGCGGACAAAGATCCTACGAGCAGTACTTC. It specifies CASSLAGGQRSYEQYF.